The present T cell receptor beta chain was sequenced within a study of blood T cell repertoires in COVID-19. Looking at the study overall: COVID-19 samples from acute and convalescent phases originated in the United States, Italy and Spain.

Using immunoSEQ multiplex PCR, the repertoire was profiled, and TCRdb retains in-frame clones only, with some absent. The sample consists of approximately 350,000 clones, 75% to 90% of them appearing once. Per germline, CDR1 SGHNT and CDR2 YENEEA. This CDR3 contains 14 residues. J lost 3 bases, V lost 5 bases, and 1 base had no gene match. The TCR comes from a woman between 50 and 59 years old with COVID-19, enrolled during active disease. The V call is TRBV11-3, the J call TRBJ2-6, with 7 bases aligning to TRBD2. The specimen was peripheral blood. CDR3 nucleotides: TGTGCCAGCAGCACGGGAGGTGGGGCCAACGTCCTGACTTTC. Residues: CASSTGGGANVLTF. Full variable domain (rest looked up from reference TRBV11-3 and TRBJ2-6): EAGVVQSPRYKIIEKKQPVAFWCNPISGHNTLYWYLQNLGQGPELLIRYENEEAVDDSQLPKDRFSAERLKGVDSTLKIQPAELGDSAVYLCASSTGGGANVLTFGAGSRLTVL.